Here is one T cell receptor beta chain with its context. The antigen remains unidentified. The data belong to a study of shared clonotypes between healthy human individuals. Study-wide background: Each donor had three CD4 naive, three CD4 memory, two CD8 naive and one CD8 memory plate. Overall study results and limits: Shared clonotypes: approximately 5% naive CD4, around 3.5% naive CD8, about 2.2% memory CD4, over 0.3% memory CD8.

In the study's own analysis: Owing to the provision of junction-only sequences devoid of quality scores by immunoSEQ, filtering differed. Profiled with immunoSEQ multiplex PCR; TCRdb holds only in-frame clones, not every one. For V, J and clone size, that table is used; D and trimming come from the DNA. The sample consists of roughly 2,300,000 clones, roughly 92% of them appearing once. The CDR3 spans 17 residues. The trim removed 4 bases at V and 3 bases at J, leaving 7 bases unmatched. CDR1 SGHVS and CDR2 FQNEAQ come from the germline V gene. This receptor was taken from a man between 18 and 35 years old in good health. Some clones in this sample may be carry-over from other donors' samples. Sequenced sample: naive CD4+ T cells from PBMCs. Described subset: CD45RA+ positively selected. The V gene is TRBV7-8, the J gene TRBJ2-3; 13 positions agree with TRBD2. CDR3 coding DNA: TGTGCCAGCAGCTGGACTAGCGGGAGAGTAAAGACAGATACGCAGTATTTT. Its translation: CASSWTSGRVKTDTQYF. Variable domain in full (rest from reference TRBV7-8 and TRBJ2-3): GAGVSQSPRYKVAKRGQDVALRCDPISGHVSLFWYQQALGQGPEFLTYFQNEAQLDKSGLPSDRFFAERPEGSVSTLKIQRTQQEDSAVYLCASSWTSGRVKTDTQYFGPGTRLTVL.